The subject of this entry is one TCR beta chain. Its antigen specificity is not known. The record has no base qualities; no much larger clone is one base away. The CDR3 regions of human TCRbeta chains were analyzed by immunosequencing. The original pipeline was this. TCRs in the repertoires were matched against a reference library of SARS-CoV-2-specific TCRs that had been generated with the MIRA antigen-specificity platform. Breadth meant the fraction of unique TCRs that were SARS-CoV-2-associated, whereas depth meant the fraction of total T cells that were SARS-CoV-2-associated. Using the MIRA data, each spike-specific TCR was assigned both to the spike region to which the TCR was reactive and to a CD4 or CD8 class. Log10-transformed breadth and depth values were compared by one-way ANOVA with Sidak's multiple comparisons tests. Here the immuneACCESS table is served through TCRdb, limited to in-frame sequences with V and J called. Missing clones are a known gap in these copies; in checked studies unresolved V genes cover under half, and the rest lacks a known reason. D and trimming were read from the DNA, whereas the V and J calls and clone size are those reported in that table. For this sample there are about 150,000 clones; about 88% appear just once. In total, the top ten clones hold less than 3.5% of the sample.

The record originates from a study of T cell responses to AZD1222 COVID-19 vaccine (dated by TCRdb to the early 2020s). Looking at the study overall: AZD1222 recipients given second doses at about 4 weeks or at about 12 weeks were pooled, since spike-specific TCR depth and breadth were not found to differ between the two schedules. A total of approximately 230 trial participants underwent TCR sequencing, of whom about 200 received two doses of AZD1222 and about 25 received two doses of the MenACWY control vaccine. Enrollment into the trials was organized by age into subgroups of 18-55, 56-69 and 70-plus years, and those subgroups contained approximately 150, 30 and 60 TCR-sequenced participants, respectively.

This sample's time point label indicates: baseline before first vaccination. Samples from vaccinated people were obtained from the UK trials COV001 and COV002, which included a single-blind randomized controlled phase 2/3 trial of AZD1222 (ChAdOx1 nCoV-19) in healthy adults. For TCRbeta chain sequencing, PBMC samples from trial participants were taken at day 0 and at day 28 after the second dose. The CDR3 sequence holds 17 residues, the cysteine and phenylalanine included. CDR3 DNA is the only sequence kept; it has 51 bases, read in frame from the first base. Trimmed from V: 6 bases; trimmed from J: 5 bases; junction bases lacking a gene match: 12. CDR1 MNHEY and CDR2 SVGEGT are derived from the germline V gene. What the authors observed across the whole study: Epitopes outside the regions mutated in the B.1.351 and B.1.1.7 variants were reportedly recognized by nearly half of the unique spike-specific TCRs. Conclusions about previously exposed vaccinees are limited, since just six AZD1222 recipients were seropositive for SARS-CoV-2 at baseline. Participants were mostly white British, with more females than males. The authors suggested clonal diversity may have been underestimated. The 56-69-year group was small, and its depth increase did not reach significance, likely because of low power. Spike-specific TCR breadth and depth rose significantly after two AZD1222 doses compared with day 0 and with MenACWY recipients. Because no day 14 peak-response samples were available, repertoires were characterized only after the peak T cell response. CD4 TCRs associated with the vaccine covered the entire spike protein, and the dominant responses were in regions 160-218 and 743-854.

The chain couples TRBV6-2 or TRBV6-3 to TRBJ1-6; 8 nucleotides in the junction match TRBD1. The receptor was derived from an adult in good health. Specimen: peripheral blood, collected on day 0 of AZD1222 vaccination. The CDR3 protein: CASSPGLQGANNSPLHF. The base sequence is TGTGCCAGCAGCCCCGGACTTCAGGGGGCTAATAATTCACCCCTCCACTTT.